This T cell receptor (beta chain) comes out of a study of CD8 T cells in ankylosing spondylitis. General study findings and limits: Disease-associated clones were reportedly significantly overrepresented in matched ankylosing spondylitis synovial fluid.

On this clonotype: Its antigen remains unidentified.

Germline lookup yields CDR1 LGHNA and CDR2 YNFKEQ. CDR3 length: 13 amino acids. The V end lost 1 base, the J end lost 6 bases, and 7 bases lay between the germline ends. TCRdb reanalysed the 5' RACE reads using MiXCR and keeps one entry per CDR3 protein. In the table there are a few hundred thousand distinct CDR3 sequences, 18% of which are singletons. The rearrangement uses TRBV4-2 and TRBJ2-1; D is uncertain. The sequencing sample was made of blood, either unsorted or a sorted T cell fraction (not recorded which). The sequence was obtained from a male donor with ankylosing spondylitis or in good health (not recorded which). The CDR3 sequence: CASSQVLTNEQFF. The CDR3 DNA sequence: TGTGCCAGCAGCCAAGTTTTAACCAATGAGCAGTTCTTC.